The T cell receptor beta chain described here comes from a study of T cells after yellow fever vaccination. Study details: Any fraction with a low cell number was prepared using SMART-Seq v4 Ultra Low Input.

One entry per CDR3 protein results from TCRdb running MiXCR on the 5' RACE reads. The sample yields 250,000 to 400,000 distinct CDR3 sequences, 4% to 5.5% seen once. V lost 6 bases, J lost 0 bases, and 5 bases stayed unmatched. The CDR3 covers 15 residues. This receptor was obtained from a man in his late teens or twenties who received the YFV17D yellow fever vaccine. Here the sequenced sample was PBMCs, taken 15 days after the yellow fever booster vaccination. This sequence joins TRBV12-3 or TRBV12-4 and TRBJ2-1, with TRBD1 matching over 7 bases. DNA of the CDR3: TGTGCCAGCAGAGAGACAGGGAGCTCCTACAATGAGCAGTTCTTC. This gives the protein CASRETGSSYNEQFF.